This TCR beta chain was found in a study of T cells in Graves' hyperthyroidism and ophthalmopathy. The CDR3 length is 13 residues. Germline loops: CDR1 LNHDA, CDR2 SQIVND (reference sequence). V was cut by 3 bases and J by 8 bases, with 13 bases left in between. Absent ophthalmopathy progression within 18 months defined stable Graves' hyperthyroidism. For the diagnoses, clinical symptoms, serum thyroxine and TRAb, thyroid ultrasound and orbital computed tomography were used. Amplification of TCR beta CDR3 regions used RNA as the template. The TCR CDR3 was amplified in a first-round RT-PCR using the HTBI primer set. TCRdb called the multiplex PCR reads again in MiXCR, with one record for every CDR3 protein. Of some 560,000 distinct CDR3 sequences listed, 15% to 18% are singletons.

The sequence came from a woman aged 30 to 39 with Graves' hyperthyroidism. Sequencing was done on a sample of blood. The chain employs TRBV19 and TRBJ1-2; D remains unclear. The CDR3, as DNA: TGTGCCAGTAGTATCCGGCGAGAGGTGGGCTACACCTTC. Its translation is CASSIRREVGYTF.